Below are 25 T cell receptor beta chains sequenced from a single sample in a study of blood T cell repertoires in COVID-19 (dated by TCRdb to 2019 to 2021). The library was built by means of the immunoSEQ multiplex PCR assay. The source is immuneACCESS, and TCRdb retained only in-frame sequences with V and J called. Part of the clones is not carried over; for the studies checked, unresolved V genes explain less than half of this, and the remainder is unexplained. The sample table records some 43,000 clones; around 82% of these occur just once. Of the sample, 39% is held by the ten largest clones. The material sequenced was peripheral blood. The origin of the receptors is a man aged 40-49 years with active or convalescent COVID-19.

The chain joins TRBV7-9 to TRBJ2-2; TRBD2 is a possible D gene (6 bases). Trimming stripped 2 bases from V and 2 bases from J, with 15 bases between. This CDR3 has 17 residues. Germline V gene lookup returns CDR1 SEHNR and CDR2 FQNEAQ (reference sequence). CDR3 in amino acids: CASSLPPGGGNTGELFF. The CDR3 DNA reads TGTGCCAGCAGCTTACCCCCCGGGGGAGGTAACACCGGGGAGCTGTTTTTT.

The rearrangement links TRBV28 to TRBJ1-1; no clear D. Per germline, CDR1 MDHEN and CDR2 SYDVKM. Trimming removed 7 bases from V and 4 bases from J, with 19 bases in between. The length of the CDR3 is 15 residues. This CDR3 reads CASTSGAGQGTEAFF. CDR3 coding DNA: TGTGCCAGCACCTCAGGAGCGGGCCAAGGCACTGAAGCTTTCTTT.

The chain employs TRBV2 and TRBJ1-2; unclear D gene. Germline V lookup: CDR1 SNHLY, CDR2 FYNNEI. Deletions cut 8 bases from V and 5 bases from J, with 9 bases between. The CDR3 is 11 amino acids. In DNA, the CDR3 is TGTGCCAGCGCGCTTTCATATGGCTACACCTTC. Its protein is CASALSYGYTF.

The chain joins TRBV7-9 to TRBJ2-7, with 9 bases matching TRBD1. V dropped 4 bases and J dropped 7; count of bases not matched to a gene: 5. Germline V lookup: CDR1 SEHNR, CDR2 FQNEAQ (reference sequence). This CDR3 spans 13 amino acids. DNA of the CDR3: TGTGCCAGCAGCTCACAGGGGGCGAGTGAGCAGTACTTC. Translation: CASSSQGASEQYF.

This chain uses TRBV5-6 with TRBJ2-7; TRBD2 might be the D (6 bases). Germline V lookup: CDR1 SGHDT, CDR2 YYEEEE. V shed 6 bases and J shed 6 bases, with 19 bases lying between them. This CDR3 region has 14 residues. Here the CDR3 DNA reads TGTGCCAGCAATATTCTTGGCGGGACTCCCGAGCAGTACTTC. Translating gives CASNILGGTPEQYF.

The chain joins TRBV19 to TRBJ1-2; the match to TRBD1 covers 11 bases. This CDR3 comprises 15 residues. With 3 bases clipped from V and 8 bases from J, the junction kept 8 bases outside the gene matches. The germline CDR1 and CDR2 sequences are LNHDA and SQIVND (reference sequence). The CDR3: CASSILRTGGFGYTF. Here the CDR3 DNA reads TGTGCCAGTAGTATTCTGCGGACAGGGGGCTTCGGCTACACCTTC.

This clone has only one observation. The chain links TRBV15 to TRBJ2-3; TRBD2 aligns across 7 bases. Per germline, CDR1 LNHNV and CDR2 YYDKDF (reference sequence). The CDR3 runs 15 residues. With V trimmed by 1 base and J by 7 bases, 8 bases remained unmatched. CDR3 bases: TGTGCCACCAGCAGAGGGACGGGAGGAGAATATACGCAGTATTTT. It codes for CATSRGTGGEYTQYF.

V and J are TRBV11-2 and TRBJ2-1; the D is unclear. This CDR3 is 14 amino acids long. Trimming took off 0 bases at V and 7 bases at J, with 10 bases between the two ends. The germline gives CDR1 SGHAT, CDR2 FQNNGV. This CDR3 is CASSLDYRVNEQFF. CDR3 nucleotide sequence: TGTGCCAGCAGCTTAGATTACCGGGTGAATGAGCAGTTCTTC.

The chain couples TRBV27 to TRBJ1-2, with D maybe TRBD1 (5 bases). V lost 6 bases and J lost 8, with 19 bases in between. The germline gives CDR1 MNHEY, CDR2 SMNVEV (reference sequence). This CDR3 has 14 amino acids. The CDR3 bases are TGTGCCAGCAGGGGTGCTACAGGTCTGAGGGGCTACACCTTC. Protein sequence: CASRGATGLRGYTF.

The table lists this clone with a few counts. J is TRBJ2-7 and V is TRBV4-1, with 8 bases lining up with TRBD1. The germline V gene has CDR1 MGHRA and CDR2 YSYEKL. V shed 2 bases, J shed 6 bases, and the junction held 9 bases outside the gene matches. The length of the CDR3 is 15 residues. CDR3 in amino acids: CASSQPTGAMREQYF. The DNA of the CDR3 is TGCGCCAGCAGCCAACCGACAGGGGCCATGCGCGAGCAGTACTTC.

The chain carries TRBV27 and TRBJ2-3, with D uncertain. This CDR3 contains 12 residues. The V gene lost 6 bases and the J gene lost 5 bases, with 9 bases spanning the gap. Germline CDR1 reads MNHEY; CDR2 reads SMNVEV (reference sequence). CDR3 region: CASRRSVDTQYF. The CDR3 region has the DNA TGTGCCAGCAGGAGGTCTGTAGATACGCAGTATTTT.

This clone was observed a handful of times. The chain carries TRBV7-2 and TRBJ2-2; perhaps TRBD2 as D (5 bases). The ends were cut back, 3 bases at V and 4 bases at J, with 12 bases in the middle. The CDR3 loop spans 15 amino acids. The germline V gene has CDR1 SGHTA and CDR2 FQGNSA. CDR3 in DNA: TGTGCCAGCAGCTTTACGCGGGCGACCACCGGGGAGCTGTTTTTT. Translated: CASSFTRATTGELFF.

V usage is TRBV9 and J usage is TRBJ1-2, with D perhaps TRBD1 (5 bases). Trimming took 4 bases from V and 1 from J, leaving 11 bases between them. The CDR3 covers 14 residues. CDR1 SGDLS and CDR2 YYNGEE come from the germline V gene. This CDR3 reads CASSLGQGNYGYTF. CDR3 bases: TGTGCCAGCAGCCTAGGGCAGGGTAACTATGGCTACACCTTC.

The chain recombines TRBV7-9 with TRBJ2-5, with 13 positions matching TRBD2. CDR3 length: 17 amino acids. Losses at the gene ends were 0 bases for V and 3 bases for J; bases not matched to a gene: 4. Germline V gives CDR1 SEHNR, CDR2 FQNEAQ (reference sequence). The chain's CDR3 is CASSLAGLAGVKETQYF. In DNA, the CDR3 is TGTGCCAGCAGCTTAGCAGGACTAGCGGGAGTTAAAGAGACCCAGTACTTC. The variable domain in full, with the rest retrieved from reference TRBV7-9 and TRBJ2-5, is DTGVSQNPRHKITKRGQNVTFRCDPISEHNRLYWYRQTLGQGPEFLTYFQNEAQLEKSRLLSDRFSAERPKGSFSTLEIQRTEQGDSAMYLCASSLAGLAGVKETQYFGPGTRLLVL.

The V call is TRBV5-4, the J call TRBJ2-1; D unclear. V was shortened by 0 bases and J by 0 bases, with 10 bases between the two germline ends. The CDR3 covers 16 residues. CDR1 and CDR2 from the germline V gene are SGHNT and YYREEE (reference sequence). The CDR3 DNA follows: TGTGCCAGCAGCTTGGCCGCGCCAAGCTCCTACAATGAGCAGTTCTTC. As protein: CASSLAAPSSYNEQFF. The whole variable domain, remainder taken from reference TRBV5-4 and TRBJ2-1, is ETGVTQSPTHLIKTRGQQVTLRCSSQSGHNTVSWYQQALGQGPQFIFQYYREEENGRGNFPPRFSGLQFPNYSSELNVNALELDDSALYLCASSLAAPSSYNEQFFGPGTRLTVL.

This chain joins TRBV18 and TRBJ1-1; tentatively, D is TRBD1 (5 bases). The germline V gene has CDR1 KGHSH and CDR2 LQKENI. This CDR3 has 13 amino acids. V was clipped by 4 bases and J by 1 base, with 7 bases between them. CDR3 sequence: CASSRGGNTEAFF. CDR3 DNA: TGTGCCAGCTCACGGGGCGGGAACACTGAAGCTTTCTTT. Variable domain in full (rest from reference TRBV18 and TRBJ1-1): NAGVMQNPRHLVRRRGQEARLRCSPMKGHSHVYWYRQLPEEGLKFMVYLQKENIIDESGMPKERFSAEFPKEGPSILRIQQVVRGDSAAYFCASSRGGNTEAFFGQGTRLTVV.

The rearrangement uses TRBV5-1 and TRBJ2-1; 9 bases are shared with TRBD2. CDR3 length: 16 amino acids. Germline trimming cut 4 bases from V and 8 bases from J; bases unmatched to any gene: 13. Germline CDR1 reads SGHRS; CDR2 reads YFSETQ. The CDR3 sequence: CASSLEIAGVFDEQFF. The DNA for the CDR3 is TGCGCCAGCAGCCTTGAGATAGCGGGAGTGTTCGATGAGCAGTTCTTC.

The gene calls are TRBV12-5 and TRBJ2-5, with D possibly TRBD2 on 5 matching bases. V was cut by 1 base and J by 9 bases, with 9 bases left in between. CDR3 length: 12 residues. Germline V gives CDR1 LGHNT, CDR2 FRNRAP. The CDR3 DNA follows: TGTGCTAGTGGTTTGGGGACTGTGGCCCAGTACTTC. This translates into CASGLGTVAQYF.

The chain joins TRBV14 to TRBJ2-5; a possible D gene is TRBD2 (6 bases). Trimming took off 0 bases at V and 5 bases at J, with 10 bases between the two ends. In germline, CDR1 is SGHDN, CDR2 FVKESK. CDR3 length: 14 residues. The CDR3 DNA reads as TGTGCCAGCAGCCAAGATATCCGGGGGGAGACCCAGTACTTC. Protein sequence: CASSQDIRGETQYF.

The CDR3 DNA reads as TGTGCCAGCAGCTCTGACGCCGGGGTGGAAGCTTTCTTT. The encoded protein is CASSSDAGVEAFF. The chain employs TRBV11-2 and TRBJ1-1; D gene uncertain. Trimming removed 4 bases from V and 8 bases from J, with 14 bases in between. The CDR3 runs to 13 residues. The germline gives CDR1 SGHAT, CDR2 FQNNGV.

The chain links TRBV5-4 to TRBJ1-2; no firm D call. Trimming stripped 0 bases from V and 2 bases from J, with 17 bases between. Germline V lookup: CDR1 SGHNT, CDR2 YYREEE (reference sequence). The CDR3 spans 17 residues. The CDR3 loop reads CASSLGGGQVLNYGYTF. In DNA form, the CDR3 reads TGTGCCAGCAGCTTGGGCGGCGGGCAGGTCCTCAACTATGGCTACACCTTC.

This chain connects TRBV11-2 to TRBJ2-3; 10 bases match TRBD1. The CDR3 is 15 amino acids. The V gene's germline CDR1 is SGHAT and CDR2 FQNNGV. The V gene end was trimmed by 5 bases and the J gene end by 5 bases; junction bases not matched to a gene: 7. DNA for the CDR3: TGTGCCAGCAGCAGGGGGACAGGGGAGGAAGATACGCAGTATTTT. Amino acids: CASSRGTGEEDTQYF.

The CDR3 here is CAWSLSRSGTGFNQPQHF. In DNA, the CDR3 is TGTGCCTGGAGCCTTAGTCGATCCGGGACAGGGTTCAATCAGCCCCAGCATTTT. The chain employs TRBV30 and TRBJ1-5, with 9 bases fitting TRBD1. CDR1 and CDR2 (germline): GTSNPN, SVGIG (reference sequence). Trimming took 3 bases from V and 3 from J; bases not matched to a gene: 15. The CDR3 consists of 18 residues.

The CDR3 loop is CASSFLAGISYEQYF. DNA for the CDR3: TGTGCCAGCAGTTTTCTAGCGGGCATCTCCTACGAGCAGTACTTC. The gene calls are TRBV6-2 or TRBV6-3 and TRBJ2-7; 8 bases line up with TRBD2. The V gene's germline CDR1 is MNHEY and CDR2 SVGEGT. With 4 bases clipped from V and 0 bases from J, the junction kept 5 bases outside the gene matches. CDR3 size: 15 residues.

The CDR3 coding sequence is TGTGCCAGCAGCCCCCGCGGGGGGGGCACAGATACGCAGTATTTT. As protein: CASSPRGGGTDTQYF. The V and J genes are TRBV11-3 and TRBJ2-3, with 9 bases fitting TRBD2. The CDR3 contains 15 residues. V trimming: 5 bases; J trimming: 1 base; junction bases outside the gene matches: 4. Germline V gene lookup returns CDR1 SGHNT and CDR2 YENEEA.